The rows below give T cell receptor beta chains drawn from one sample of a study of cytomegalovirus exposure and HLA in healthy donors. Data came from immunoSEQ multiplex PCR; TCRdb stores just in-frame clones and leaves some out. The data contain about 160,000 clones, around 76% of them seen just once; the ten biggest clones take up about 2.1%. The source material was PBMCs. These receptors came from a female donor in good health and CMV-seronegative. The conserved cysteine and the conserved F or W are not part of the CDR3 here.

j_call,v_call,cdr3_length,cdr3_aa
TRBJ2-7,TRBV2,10,ASSELYYEQY
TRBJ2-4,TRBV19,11,ASSPSLKNIQY
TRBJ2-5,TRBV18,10,ASSPGGETQY
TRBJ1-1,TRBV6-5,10,ASSRLNTEAF
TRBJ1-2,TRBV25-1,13,ASSANDRGQYGYT
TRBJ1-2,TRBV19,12,ASSIVGGLYGYT
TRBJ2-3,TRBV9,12,ASSVVGGLDTQY
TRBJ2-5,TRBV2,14,ASSDETGGVQGTQY
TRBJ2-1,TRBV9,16,ASSVVGQTSGRDNEQF
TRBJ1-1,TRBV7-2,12,ASSFAQGYTEAF
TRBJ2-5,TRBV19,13,ASREGLLLGETQY
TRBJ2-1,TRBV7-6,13,ASSLVLAGGNEQF
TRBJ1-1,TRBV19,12,ASSIGSGDTEAF
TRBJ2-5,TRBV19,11,ASSIGERETQY
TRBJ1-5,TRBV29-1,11,SVSRAGDQPQH
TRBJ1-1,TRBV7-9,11,ASSWTGGTEAF
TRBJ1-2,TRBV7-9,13,ASSLSARGADGYT
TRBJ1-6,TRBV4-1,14,ASSHSGTGFRSPLH
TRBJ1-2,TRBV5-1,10,ASSVQGSGYT
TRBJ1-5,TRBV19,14,ASNLQGELGNQPQH
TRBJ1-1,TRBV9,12,ASSVVEMNTEAF
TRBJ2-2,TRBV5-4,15,ASSLDLSGANTGELF
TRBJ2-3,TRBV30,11,AWSVGLGDTQY
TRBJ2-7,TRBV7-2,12,ASSFLTGPNEQY
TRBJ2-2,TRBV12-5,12,ASGKGLNTGELF
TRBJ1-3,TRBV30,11,AWSVSGRNTIY
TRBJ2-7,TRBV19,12,ASSTDRGAYEQY
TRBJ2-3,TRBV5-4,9,ASSFGDTQY
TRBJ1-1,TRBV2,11,ATKQGLNTEAF
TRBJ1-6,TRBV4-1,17,ASSRSLAGGPGGNSPLH
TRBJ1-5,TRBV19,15,ASSIPTGGGGNQPQH
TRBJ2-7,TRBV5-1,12,ASSLERSSYEQY
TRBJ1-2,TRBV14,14,ASSLYQQGGDYGYT
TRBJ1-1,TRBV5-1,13,ASSLVGGANTEAF
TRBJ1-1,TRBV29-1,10,SVREGNTEAF
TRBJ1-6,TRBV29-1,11,SASPGLGSPLH
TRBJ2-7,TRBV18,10,ASSPDRDEQY
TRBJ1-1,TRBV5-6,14,ASSLAFRQVNTEAF
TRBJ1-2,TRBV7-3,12,ASSLTQGSYGYT
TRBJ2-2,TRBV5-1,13,ASSLSLADTGELF
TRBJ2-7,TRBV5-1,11,ASSLDNSYEQY
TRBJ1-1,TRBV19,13,ASSIIRDRNTEAF
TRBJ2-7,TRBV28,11,ASSARNYYEQY
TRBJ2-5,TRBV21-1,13,ASLWGDRVKETQY
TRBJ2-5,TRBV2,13,ASSGPSGGQETQY
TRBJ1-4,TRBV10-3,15,AITGTGPLFTNEKLF
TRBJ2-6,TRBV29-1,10,SAVTGANVLT
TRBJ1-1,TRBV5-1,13,ASSVGFGGGAEAF
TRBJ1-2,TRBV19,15,ASSRAAGGYVNYGYT
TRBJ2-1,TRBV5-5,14,ASSLGLAGVYNEQF
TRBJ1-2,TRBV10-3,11,AISESEVFGYT
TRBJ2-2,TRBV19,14,ASSAASGGNTGELF
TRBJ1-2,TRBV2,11,ASSEGGFYGYT